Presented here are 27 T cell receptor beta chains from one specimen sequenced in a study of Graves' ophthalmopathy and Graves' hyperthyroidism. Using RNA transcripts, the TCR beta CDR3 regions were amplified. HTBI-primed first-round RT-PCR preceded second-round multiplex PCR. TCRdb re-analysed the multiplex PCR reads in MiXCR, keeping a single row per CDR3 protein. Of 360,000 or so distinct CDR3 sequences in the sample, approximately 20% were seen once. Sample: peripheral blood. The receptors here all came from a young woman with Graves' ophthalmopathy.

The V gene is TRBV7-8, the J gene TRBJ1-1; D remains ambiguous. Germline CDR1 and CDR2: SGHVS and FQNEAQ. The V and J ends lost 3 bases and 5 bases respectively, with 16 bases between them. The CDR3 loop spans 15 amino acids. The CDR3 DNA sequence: TGTGCCAGCAGCTTTCCCTTCGGTAGGGAAACTGAAGCTTTCTTT. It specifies CASSFPFGRETEAFF.

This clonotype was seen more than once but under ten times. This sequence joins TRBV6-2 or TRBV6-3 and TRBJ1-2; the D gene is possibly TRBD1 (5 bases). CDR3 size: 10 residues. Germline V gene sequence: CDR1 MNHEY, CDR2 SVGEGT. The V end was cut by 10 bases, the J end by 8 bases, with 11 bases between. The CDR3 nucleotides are TGTGCCACCTGGGGCACCGGCTACACCTTC. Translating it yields CATWGTGYTF.

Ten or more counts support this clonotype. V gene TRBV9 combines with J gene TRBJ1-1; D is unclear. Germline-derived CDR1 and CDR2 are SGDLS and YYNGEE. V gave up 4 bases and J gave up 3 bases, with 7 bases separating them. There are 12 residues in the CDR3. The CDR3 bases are TGTGCCAGCAGCACCCTCGACACTGAAGCTTTCTTT. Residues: CASSTLDTEAFF.

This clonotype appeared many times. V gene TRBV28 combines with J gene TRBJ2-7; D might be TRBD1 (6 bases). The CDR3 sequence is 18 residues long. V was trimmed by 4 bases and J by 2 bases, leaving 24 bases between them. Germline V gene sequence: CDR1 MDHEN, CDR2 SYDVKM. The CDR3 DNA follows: TGTGCCAGCAGTTCCAGACAGGCCCGTCCCCGATTCCCCTACGAGCAGTACTTC. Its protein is CASSSRQARPRFPYEQYF. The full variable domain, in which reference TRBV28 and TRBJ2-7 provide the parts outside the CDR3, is DVKVTQSSRYLVKRTGEKVFLECVQDMDHENMFWYRQDPGLGLRLIYFSYDVKMKEKGDIPEGYSVSREKKERFSLILESASTNQTSMYLCASSSRQARPRFPYEQYFGPGTRLTVT.

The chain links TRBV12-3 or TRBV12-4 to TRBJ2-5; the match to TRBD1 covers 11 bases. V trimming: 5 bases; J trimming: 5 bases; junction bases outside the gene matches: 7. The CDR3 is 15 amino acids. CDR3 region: CASSPRTGGPETQYF. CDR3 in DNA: TGTGCCAGCAGTCCCCGGACAGGGGGCCCGGAGACCCAGTACTTC.

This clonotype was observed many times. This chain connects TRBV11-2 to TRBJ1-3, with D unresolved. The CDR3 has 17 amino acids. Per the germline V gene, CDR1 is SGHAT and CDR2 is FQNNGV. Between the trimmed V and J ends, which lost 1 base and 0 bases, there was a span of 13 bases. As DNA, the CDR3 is TGTGCCAGCAGCTTAGTCCCGGGAATATACTCTGGAAACACCATATATTTT. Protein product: CASSLVPGIYSGNTIYF. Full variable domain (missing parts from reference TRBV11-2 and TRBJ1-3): EAGVAQSPRYKIIEKRQSVAFWCNPISGHATLYWYQQILGQGPKLLIQFQNNGVVDDSQLPKDRFSAERLKGVDSTLKIQPAKLEDSAVYLCASSLVPGIYSGNTIYFGEGSWLTVV.

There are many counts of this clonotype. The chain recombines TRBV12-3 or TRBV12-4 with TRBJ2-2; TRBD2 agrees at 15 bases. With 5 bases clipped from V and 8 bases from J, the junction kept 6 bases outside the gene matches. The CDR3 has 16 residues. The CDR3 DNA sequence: TGTGCCAGCAGTCCGGGACTAGCGGGAGGTAAAGGGGAGCTGTTTTTT. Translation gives CASSPGLAGGKGELFF.

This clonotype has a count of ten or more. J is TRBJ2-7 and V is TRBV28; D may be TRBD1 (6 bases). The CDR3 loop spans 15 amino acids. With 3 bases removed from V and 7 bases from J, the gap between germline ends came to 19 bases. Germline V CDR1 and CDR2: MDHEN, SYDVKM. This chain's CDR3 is CASSFGGWGKREQYF. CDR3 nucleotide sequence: TGTGCCAGCAGTTTTGGGGGCTGGGGAAAAAGGGAGCAGTACTTC.

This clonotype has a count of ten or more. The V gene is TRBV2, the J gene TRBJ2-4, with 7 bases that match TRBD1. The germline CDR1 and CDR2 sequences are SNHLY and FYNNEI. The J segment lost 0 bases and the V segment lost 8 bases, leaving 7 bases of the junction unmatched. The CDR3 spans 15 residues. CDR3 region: CASVPRGLAKNIQYF. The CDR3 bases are TGTGCCAGCGTTCCTAGGGGGCTAGCCAAAAACATTCAGTACTTC.

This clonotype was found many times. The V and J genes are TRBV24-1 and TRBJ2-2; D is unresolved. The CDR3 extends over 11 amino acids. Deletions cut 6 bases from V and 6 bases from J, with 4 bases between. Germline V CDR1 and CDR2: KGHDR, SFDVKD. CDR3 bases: TGTGCCACCAGTCACGCCGGGGAGCTGTTTTTT. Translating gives CATSHAGELFF.

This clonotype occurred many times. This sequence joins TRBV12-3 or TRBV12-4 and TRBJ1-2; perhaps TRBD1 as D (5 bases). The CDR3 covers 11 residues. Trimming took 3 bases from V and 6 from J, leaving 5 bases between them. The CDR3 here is CASSLGDGYTF. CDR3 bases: TGTGCCAGCAGTTTGGGGGATGGCTACACCTTC.

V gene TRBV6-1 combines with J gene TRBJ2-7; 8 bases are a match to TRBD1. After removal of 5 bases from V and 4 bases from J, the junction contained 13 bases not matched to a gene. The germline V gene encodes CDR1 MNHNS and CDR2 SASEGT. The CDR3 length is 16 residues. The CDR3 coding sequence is TGTGCCAGCAGTCGATACCTAACAGGGGGATTTTACGAGCAGTACTTC. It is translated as CASSRYLTGGFYEQYF.

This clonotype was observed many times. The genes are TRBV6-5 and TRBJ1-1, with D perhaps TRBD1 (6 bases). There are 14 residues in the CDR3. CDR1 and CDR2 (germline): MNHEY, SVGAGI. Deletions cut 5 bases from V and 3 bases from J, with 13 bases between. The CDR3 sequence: CASSRGRVDTEAFF. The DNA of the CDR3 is TGTGCCAGCAGTCGGGGGCGCGTAGACACTGAAGCTTTCTTT.

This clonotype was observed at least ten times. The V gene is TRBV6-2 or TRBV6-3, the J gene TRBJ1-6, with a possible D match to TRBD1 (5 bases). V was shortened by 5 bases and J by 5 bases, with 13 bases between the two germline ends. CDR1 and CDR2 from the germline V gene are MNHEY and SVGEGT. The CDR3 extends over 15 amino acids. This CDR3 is CASSLYGTHNSPLHF. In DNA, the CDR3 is TGTGCCAGCAGTCTTTACGGGACGCATAATTCACCCCTCCACTTT.

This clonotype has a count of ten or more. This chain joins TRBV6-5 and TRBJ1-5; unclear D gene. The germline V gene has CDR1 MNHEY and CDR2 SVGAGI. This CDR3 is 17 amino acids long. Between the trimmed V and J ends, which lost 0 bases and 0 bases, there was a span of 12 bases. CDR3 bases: TGTGCCAGCAGTTACTCGACCGGCCTCAATAGCAATCAGCCCCAGCATTTT. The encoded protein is CASSYSTGLNSNQPQHF.

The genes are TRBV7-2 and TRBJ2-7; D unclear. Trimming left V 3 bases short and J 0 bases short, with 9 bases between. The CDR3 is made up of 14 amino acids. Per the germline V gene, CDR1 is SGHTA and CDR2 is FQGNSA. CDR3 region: CASSFMDSSYEQYF. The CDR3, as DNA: TGTGCCAGCAGCTTCATGGATAGCTCCTACGAGCAGTACTTC.

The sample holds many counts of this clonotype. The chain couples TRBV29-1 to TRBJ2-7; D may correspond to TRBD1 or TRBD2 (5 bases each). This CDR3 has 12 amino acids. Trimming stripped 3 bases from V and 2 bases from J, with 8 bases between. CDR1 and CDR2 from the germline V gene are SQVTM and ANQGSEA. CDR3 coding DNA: TGCAGCGTTGAGGGACCCGCCTACGAGCAGTACTTC. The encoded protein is CSVEGPAYEQYF.

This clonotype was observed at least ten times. As DNA, the CDR3 is TGTGCCAGCAGTCCCCCGGGGACTGCCCCCGAAGCTTTCTTT. Translating it yields CASSPPGTAPEAFF. The rearrangement uses TRBV28 and TRBJ1-1, with a weak D call TRBD1 (5 bases). Germline CDR1 is MDHEN and CDR2 is SYDVKM. Trimming left V 5 bases short and J 8 bases short, with 18 bases between. The CDR3 runs to 14 residues.

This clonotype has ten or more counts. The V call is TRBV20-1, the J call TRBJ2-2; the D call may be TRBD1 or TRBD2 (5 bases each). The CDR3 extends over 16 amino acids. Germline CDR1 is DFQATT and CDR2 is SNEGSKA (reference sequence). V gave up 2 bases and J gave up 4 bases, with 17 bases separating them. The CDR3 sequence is CSARSHPPGTTGELFF. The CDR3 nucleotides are TGCAGTGCTAGATCCCACCCTCCAGGGACCACCGGGGAGCTGTTTTTT.

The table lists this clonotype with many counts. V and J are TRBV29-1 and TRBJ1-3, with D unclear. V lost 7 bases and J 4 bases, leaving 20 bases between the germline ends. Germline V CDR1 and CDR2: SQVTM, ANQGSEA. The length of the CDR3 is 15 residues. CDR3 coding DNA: TGCAGCGCTCTACAGCCCGGGAATCCGGGAAACACCATATATTTT. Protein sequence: CSALQPGNPGNTIYF.

The CDR3 DNA reads TGTGCCAGCAGTCCGGGACAGGGGTTTGCCCAGTACTTC. It is translated as CASSPGQGFAQYF. The rearrangement uses TRBV27 and TRBJ2-5; 10 bases fit TRBD1. Germline assignment: CDR1 MNHEY and CDR2 SMNVEV (reference sequence). Trimming at V came to 5 bases and at J to 9 bases, leaving 6 bases not matched to a gene. This CDR3 has 13 amino acids.

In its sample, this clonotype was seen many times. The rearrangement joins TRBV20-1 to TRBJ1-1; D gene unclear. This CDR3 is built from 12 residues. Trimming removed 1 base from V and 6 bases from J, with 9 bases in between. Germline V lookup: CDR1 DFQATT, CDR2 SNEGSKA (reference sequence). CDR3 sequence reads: CSARGLVSEAFF. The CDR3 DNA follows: TGCAGTGCTAGAGGGCTAGTTTCTGAAGCTTTCTTT.

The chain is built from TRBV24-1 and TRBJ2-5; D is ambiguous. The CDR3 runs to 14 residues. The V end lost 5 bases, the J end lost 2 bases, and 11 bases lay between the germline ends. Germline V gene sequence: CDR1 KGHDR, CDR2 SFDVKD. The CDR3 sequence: CATSGPGRQETQYF. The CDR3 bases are TGTGCCACCAGTGGACCGGGCAGACAAGAGACCCAGTACTTC.

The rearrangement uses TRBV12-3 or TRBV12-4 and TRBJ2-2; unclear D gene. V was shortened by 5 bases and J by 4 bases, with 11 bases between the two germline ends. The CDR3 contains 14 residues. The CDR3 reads CASSLQTSTGELFF. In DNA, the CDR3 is TGTGCCAGCAGTCTCCAGACCTCCACCGGGGAGCTGTTTTTT.

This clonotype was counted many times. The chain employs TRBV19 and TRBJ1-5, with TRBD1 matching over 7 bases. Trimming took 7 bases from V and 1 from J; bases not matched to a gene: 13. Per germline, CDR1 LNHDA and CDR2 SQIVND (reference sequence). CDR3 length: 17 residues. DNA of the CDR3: TGTGCCAGTACCCAAAGCAAAACAGGGGTGAGCAATCAGCCCCAGCATTTT. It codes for CASTQSKTGVSNQPQHF.

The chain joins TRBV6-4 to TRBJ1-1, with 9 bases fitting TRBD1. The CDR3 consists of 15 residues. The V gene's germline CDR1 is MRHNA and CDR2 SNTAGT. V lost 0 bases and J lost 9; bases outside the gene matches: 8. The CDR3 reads CASSDSGTGSQKAFF. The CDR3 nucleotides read TGTGCCAGCAGTGACTCCGGGACAGGGTCCCAGAAAGCTTTCTTT.

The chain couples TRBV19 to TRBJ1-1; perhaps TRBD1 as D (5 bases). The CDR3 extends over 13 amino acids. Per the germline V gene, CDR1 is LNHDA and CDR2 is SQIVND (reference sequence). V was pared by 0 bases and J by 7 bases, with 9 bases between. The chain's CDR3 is CASSIDRESEAFF. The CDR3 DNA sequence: TGTGCCAGTAGTATAGACAGGGAGAGTGAAGCTTTCTTT. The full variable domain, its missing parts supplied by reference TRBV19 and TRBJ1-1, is DGGITQSPKYLFRKEGQNVTLSCEQNLNHDAMYWYRQDPGQGLRLIYYSQIVNDFQKGDIAEGYSVSREKKESFPLTVTSAQKNPTAFYLCASSIDRESEAFFGQGTRLTVV.